This entry describes one T cell receptor (beta chain). Germline CDR1 and CDR2: SGHDN and FVKESK. This CDR3 spans 12 amino acids. V lost 6 bases to trimming and J lost 4 bases; unmatched junction nucleotides: 2. The sample originates from a study of T cell changes during pregnancy in multiple sclerosis. Repertoires were generated with immunoSEQ multiplex PCR, while TCRdb's copy carries only in-frame clones and drops some. Among about 36,000 clones listed, more than 85% were seen once. The receptor's source is a female donor in good health, enrolled as a control in a pregnancy study. The sequencing used CD4+ T cells from peripheral blood mononuclear cells, collected in the third trimester of pregnancy. The gene calls are TRBV14 and TRBJ1-1; 7 bases are shared with TRBD1. This chain's CDR3 is CASSRGPTEAFF. CDR3 coding DNA: TGTGCCAGCAGTAGGGGGCCCACTGAAGCTTTCTTT.